This T cell receptor beta chain originates from a study of PD-1 blockade in classical Hodgkin lymphoma. Time point meaning: cycle 4 day 1 (C4D1), after five to seven weeks of nivolumab. No patient escaped relapse after autologous stem cell transplantation, and brentuximab vedotin exposure varied. Thawed PBMCs yielded CD4+ T cells through magnetic negative selection. Profiling relied on immunoSEQ multiplex PCR, and the TCRdb table lists in-frame clones only, not all of them. The table shows about 22,000 clones, with about 70% occurring only once. Source: CD4+ T cells from blood, taken before the fourth cycle of nivolumab. This receptor was identified in a human donor with classical Hodgkin lymphoma.

This chain's CDR3 is CASMETGSGSPLHF. As DNA, the CDR3 is TGTGCCAGTATGGAGACAGGGAGCGGATCACCCCTCCACTTT. V and J are TRBV19 and TRBJ1-6; 7 nucleotides agree with TRBD1. Germline V CDR1 and CDR2: LNHDA, SQIVND (reference sequence). Germline trimming cut 7 bases from V and 10 bases from J; bases unmatched to any gene: 10. There are 14 residues in the CDR3.